This T cell receptor beta chain emerged from a study of OX40 agonist ivuxolimab in advanced cancers. Background on the study: The dose-escalation cohort was over 65% male, with a mean age of 60 years, ranging about 23 to 80.

Sequenced by immunoSEQ multiplex PCR; TCRdb stores in-frame clones only, minus some. The sample includes approximately 82,000 clones, more than 80% of them seen just once. Germline V gene lookup returns CDR1 LNHDA and CDR2 SQIVND (reference sequence). The CDR3 runs to 15 residues. Trimming pared 3 bases from V and 1 base from J, leaving 12 bases between. The specimen comprised CD4+ or CD8+ T cells sorted from blood, sampled in a trial of the OX40 agonist ivuxolimab. The V call is TRBV19, the J call TRBJ2-5, with D tentatively TRBD1 or TRBD2 (5 bases each). This clonotype was obtained from an adult with an advanced solid tumor such as melanoma, head and neck, liver or kidney cancer. CDR3 region: CASSIRGRSQETQYF. CDR3 nucleotide sequence: TGTGCCAGTAGTATTCGGGGACGATCCCAAGAGACCCAGTACTTC.